This T cell receptor beta chain was recovered during a study of Graves' ophthalmopathy and Graves' hyperthyroidism. As the template, RNA transcripts were used to amplify TCR beta CDR3 regions. RT-PCR with HTBI primers came first, then second-round multiplex PCR. MiXCR was run by TCRdb on the multiplex PCR reads, yielding one entry per CDR3 protein. The data hold 400,000 to 450,000 distinct CDR3 sequences, with over 20% observed a single time. Germline-derived CDR1 and CDR2 are MNHNS and SASEGT. V dropped 6 bases and J dropped 2; count of bases not matched to a gene: 12. The CDR3 spans 16 residues. Regarding this clonotype: The antigen is not known.

Findings and caveats of the study: The authors also found most expanded thyroid clonotypes above 0.001 frequency in blood.

PBMCs were isolated from a roughly 9.3 ml sample of fresh peripheral blood. This clonotype originated in a woman under 30 with stable Graves' hyperthyroidism. The sequencing input was peripheral blood. The rearrangement joins TRBV6-1 to TRBJ2-5; the match to TRBD2 covers 7 bases. CDR3 bases: TGTGCCAGCAGGGGGGTCCTAGCGGTAGTACAAGAGACCCAGTACTTC. Translated, it gives CASRGVLAVVQETQYF.